This T cell receptor (beta chain) comes out of a study of blood T cells in healthy people across ages. With a J-beta primer mix and a sample-barcoded 5' primer, a second PCR ran roughly 6 to 11 cycles. TCRdb re-analysed the 5' RACE reads in MiXCR, keeping a single row per CDR3 protein. The table has 1.5 million to 2 million distinct CDR3 sequences, around 48% seen once. This clonotype was counted between two and nine times. Germline V lookup: CDR1 DFQATT, CDR2 SNEGSKA (reference sequence). V was pared by 0 bases and J by 0 bases, with 9 bases between. This CDR3 is 15 amino acids long. This sequence was found in a woman aged 40 to 49 in good health. The chain couples TRBV20-1 to TRBJ2-1; no definite D call. The sequencing input was blood. The DNA of the CDR3 is TGCAGTGCTAGAGATATGGATGTCTCCTACAATGAGCAGTTCTTC. Translation gives CSARDMDVSYNEQFF.